This T cell receptor (beta chain) was sequenced for a study of cytomegalovirus exposure and HLA in healthy donors. General study results and limits: The listing of fewer than 200 TCR beta chains classed them as cytomegalovirus-associated. In vitro testing confirmed three CMV-associated chains as specific for CMV antigens.

At the time of sampling, donors were nominally healthy, though unrecorded immune exposures were likely. The PCR used 60 Vbeta and 13 Jbeta primers. Profiling relied on immunoSEQ multiplex PCR, and the TCRdb table lists in-frame clones only, not all of them. The table includes approximately 110,000 clones, roughly 70% detected once. This clone was picked up a small number of times. The antigen remains unidentified. This CDR3 spans 14 amino acids. In germline, CDR1 is SNHLY, CDR2 FYNNEI. Deletions cut 6 bases from V and 3 bases from J, with 11 bases between. The sequenced material came from PBMCs. The TCR originated in a man in his forties or fifties in good health and CMV-seropositive. The chain joins TRBV2 to TRBJ1-4; D possibly corresponds to TRBD1 (6 bases). CDR3 DNA: TGTGCCAGCAGGAGGACAGATTCTAATGAAAAACTGTTTTTT. Residues: CASRRTDSNEKLFF.